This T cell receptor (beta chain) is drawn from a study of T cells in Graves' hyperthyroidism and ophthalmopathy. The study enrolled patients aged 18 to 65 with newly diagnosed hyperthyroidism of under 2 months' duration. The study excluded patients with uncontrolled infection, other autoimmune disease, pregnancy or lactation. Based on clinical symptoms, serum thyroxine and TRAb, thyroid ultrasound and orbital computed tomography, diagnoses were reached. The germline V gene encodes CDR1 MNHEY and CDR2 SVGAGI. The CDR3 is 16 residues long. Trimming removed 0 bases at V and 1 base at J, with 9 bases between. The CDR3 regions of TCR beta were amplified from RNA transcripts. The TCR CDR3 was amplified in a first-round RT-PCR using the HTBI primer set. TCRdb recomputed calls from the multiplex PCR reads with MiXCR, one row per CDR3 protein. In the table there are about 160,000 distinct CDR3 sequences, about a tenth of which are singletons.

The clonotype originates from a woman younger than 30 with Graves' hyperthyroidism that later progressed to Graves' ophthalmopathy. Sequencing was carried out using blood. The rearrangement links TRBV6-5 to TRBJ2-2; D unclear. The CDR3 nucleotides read TGTGCCAGCAGTTACTCGGCACAGAAGAACACCGGGGAGCTGTTTTTT. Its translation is CASSYSAQKNTGELFF.